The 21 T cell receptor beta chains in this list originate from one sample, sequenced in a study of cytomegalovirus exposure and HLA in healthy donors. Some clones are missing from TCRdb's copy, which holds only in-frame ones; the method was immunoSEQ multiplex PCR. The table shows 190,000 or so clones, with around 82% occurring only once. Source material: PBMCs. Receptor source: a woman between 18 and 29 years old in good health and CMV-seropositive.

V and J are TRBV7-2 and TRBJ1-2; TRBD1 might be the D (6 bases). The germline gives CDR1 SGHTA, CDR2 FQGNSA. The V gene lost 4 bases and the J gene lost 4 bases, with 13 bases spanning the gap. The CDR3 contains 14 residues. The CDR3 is CASSSSRGTYGYTF. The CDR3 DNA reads TGTGCCAGCAGCTCTAGCAGGGGCACCTATGGCTACACCTTC.

The CDR3 DNA reads as TGCGCCAGCAGCCAAGATTGGGGGACAGGGGGCTTTACAGATACGCAGTATTTT. It translates to CASSQDWGTGGFTDTQYF. The chain has TRBV4-1 and TRBJ2-3; 12 positions agree with TRBD1. This CDR3 has 18 residues. In germline, CDR1 is MGHRA, CDR2 YSYEKL. The J segment lost 3 bases and the V segment lost 0 bases, leaving 7 bases of the junction unmatched.

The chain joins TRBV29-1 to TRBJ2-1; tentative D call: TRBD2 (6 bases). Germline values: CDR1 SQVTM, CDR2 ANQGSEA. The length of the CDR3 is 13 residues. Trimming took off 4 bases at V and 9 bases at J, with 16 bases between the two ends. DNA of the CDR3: TGCAGCGTTGGAATACTAGCAGGAGGTGAGCAGTTCTTC. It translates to CSVGILAGGEQFF.

The CDR3 protein is CASSPGGEQFF. The DNA of the CDR3 is TGTGCCAGCAGCCCCGGGGGAGAGCAGTTCTTC. The chain couples TRBV7-9 to TRBJ2-1; the D gene is possibly TRBD2 (6 bases). Between the trimmed V and J ends, which lost 5 bases and 10 bases, there was a span of 9 bases. Per the germline V gene, CDR1 is SEHNR and CDR2 is FQNEAQ (reference sequence). The CDR3 has 11 amino acids. Combining the CDR3 with reference TRBV7-9 and TRBJ2-1 gives the whole variable domain DTGVSQNPRHKITKRGQNVTFRCDPISEHNRLYWYRQTLGQGPEFLTYFQNEAQLEKSRLLSDRFSAERPKGSFSTLEIQRTEQGDSAMYLCASSPGGEQFFGPGTRLTVL.

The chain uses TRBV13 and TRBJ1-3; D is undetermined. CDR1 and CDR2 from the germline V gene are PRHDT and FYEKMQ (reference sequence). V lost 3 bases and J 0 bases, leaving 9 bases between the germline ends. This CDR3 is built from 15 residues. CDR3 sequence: CASSLGGPSGNTIYF. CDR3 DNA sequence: TGTGCCAGCAGCTTGGGCGGGCCCTCTGGAAACACCATATATTTT.

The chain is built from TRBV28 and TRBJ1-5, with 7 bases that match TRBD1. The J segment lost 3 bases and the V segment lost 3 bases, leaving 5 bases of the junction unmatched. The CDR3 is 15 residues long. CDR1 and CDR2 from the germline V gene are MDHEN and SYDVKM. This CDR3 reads CASSFTGVINQPQHF. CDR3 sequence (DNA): TGTGCCAGCAGTTTTACAGGGGTCATCAATCAGCCCCAGCATTTT. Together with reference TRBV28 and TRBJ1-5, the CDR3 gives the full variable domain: DVKVTQSSRYLVKRTGEKVFLECVQDMDHENMFWYRQDPGLGLRLIYFSYDVKMKEKGDIPEGYSVSREKKERFSLILESASTNQTSMYLCASSFTGVINQPQHFGDGTRLSIL.

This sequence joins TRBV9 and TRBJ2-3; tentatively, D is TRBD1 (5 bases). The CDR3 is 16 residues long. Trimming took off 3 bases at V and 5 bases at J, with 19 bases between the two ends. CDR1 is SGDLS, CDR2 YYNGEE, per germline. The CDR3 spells CASSGRLLQGGDTQYF. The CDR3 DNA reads TGTGCCAGCAGCGGTCGATTACTTCAGGGTGGAGATACGCAGTATTTT.

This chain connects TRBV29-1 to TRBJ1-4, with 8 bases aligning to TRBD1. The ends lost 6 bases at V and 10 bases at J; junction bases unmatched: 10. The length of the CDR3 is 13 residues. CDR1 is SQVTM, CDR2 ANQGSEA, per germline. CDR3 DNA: TGCAGCGTGAGAACAGGACAGGGTGGAAAACTGTTTTTT. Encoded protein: CSVRTGQGGKLFF.

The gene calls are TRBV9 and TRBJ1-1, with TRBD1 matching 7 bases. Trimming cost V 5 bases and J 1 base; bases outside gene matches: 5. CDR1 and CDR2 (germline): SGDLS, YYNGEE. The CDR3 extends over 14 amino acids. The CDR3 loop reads CASSSTGWNTEAFF. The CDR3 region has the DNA TGTGCCAGCAGTTCGACAGGGTGGAACACTGAAGCTTTCTTT.

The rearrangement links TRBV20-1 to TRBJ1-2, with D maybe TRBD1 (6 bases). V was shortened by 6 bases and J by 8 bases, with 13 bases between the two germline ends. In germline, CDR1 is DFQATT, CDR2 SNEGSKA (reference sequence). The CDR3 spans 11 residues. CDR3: CSARTDRGYTF. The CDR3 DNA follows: TGCAGTGCGAGGACAGACCGGGGCTACACCTTC.

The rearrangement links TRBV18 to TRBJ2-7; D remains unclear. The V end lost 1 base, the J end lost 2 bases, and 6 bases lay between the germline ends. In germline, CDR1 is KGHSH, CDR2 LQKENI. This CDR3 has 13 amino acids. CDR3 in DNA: TGTGCCAGCTCACCACGGCAGACCTACGAGCAGTACTTC. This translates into CASSPRQTYEQYF.

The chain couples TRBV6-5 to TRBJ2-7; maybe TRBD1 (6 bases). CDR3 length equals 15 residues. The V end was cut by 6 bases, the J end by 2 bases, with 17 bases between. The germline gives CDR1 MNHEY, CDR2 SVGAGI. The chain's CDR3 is CASRPATGTTYEQYF. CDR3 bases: TGTGCCAGCAGACCGGCGACAGGAACCACCTACGAGCAGTACTTC.

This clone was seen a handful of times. As DNA, the CDR3 is TGTGCCAGCAGCTTGGAGGGTAACACAGGGGTCGGCACAGATACGCAGTATTTT. Amino acids: CASSLEGNTGVGTDTQYF. The chain employs TRBV5-4 and TRBJ2-3; 7 bases are a match to TRBD1. Per germline, CDR1 SGHNT and CDR2 YYREEE (reference sequence). The CDR3 is 18 residues long. V lost 0 bases to trimming and J lost 1 base; unmatched junction nucleotides: 11.

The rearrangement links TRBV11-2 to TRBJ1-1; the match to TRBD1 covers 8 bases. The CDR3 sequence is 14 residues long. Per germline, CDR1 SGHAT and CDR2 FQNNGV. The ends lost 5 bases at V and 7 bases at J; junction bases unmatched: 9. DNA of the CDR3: TGTGCCAGCAGCGCTACTACCGGGACAGGTGAAGCTTTCTTT. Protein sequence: CASSATTGTGEAFF. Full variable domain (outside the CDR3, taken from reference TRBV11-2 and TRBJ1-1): EAGVAQSPRYKIIEKRQSVAFWCNPISGHATLYWYQQILGQGPKLLIQFQNNGVVDDSQLPKDRFSAERLKGVDSTLKIQPAKLEDSAVYLCASSATTGTGEAFFGQGTRLTVV.

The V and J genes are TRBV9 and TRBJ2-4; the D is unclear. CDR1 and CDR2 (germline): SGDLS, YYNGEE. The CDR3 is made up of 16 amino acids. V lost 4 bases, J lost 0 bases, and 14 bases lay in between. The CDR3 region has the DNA TGTGCCAGCAGCCGAGGTGACTCCTTAGCCAAAAACATTCAGTACTTC. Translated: CASSRGDSLAKNIQYF. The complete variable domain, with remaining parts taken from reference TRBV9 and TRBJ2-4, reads DSGVTQTPKHLITATGQRVTLRCSPRSGDLSVYWYQQSLDQGLQFLIQYYNGEERAKGNILERFSAQQFPDLHSELNLSSLELGDSALYFCASSRGDSLAKNIQYFGAGTRLSVL.

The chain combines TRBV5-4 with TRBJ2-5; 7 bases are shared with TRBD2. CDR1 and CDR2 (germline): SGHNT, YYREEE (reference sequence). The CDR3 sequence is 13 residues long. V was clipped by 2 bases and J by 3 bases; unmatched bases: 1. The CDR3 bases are TGTGCCAGCAGCTTTGGGACTAAAGAGACCCAGTACTTC. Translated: CASSFGTKETQYF.

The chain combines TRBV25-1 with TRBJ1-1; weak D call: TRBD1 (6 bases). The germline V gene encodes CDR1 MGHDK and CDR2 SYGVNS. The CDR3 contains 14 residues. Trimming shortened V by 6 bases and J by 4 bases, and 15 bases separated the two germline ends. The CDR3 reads CASRRGGEATEAFF. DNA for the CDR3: TGTGCCAGCAGGAGGGGGGGGGAGGCCACTGAAGCTTTCTTT.

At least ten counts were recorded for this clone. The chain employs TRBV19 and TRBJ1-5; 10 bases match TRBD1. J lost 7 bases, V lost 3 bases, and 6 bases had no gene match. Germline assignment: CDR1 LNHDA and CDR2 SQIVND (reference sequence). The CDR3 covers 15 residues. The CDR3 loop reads CASSMGTGEGQPQHF. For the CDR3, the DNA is TGTGCCAGTAGTATGGGGACAGGGGAAGGGCAGCCCCAGCATTTT.

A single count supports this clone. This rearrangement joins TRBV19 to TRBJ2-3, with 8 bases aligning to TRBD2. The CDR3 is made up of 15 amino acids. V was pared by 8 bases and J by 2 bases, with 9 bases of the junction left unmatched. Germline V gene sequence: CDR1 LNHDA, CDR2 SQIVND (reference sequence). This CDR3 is CASRNREGTTDTQYF. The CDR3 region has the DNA TGTGCCAGTCGAAACCGGGAGGGTACCACAGATACGCAGTATTTT.

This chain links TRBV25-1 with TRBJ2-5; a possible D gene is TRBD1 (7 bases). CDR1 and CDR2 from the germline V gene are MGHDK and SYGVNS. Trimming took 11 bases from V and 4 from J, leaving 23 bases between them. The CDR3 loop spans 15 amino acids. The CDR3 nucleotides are TGTGCCGTCGGGCGGGGCACAGGGGTCTTAGAGACCCAGTACTTC. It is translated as CAVGRGTGVLETQYF.

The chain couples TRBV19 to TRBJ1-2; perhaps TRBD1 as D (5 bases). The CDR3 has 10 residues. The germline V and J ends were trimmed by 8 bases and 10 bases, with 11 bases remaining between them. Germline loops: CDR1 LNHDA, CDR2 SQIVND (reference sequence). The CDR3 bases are TGTGCCAGTTGGGGCATGGACTACACCTTC. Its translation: CASWGMDYTF. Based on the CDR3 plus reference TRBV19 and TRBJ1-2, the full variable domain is DGGITQSPKYLFRKEGQNVTLSCEQNLNHDAMYWYRQDPGQGLRLIYYSQIVNDFQKGDIAEGYSVSREKKESFPLTVTSAQKNPTAFYLCASWGMDYTFGSGTRLTVV.